This T cell receptor beta chain was obtained from a study of cytomegalovirus exposure and HLA in healthy donors. As for the study in general: It was reported in a later analysis that the 120 or so validation repertoires used the same platform as the approximately 690 first-cohort repertoires. The study's findings and limits: The listing of roughly 160 TCR beta chains classed them as cytomegalovirus-associated. A classifier reportedly called cytomegalovirus status with high sensitivity and specificity. Subsequent analysis found a tendency for first-cohort TCR clusters to co-occur within the 95 to 150 validation repertoires.

Remarks on this clone: Its antigen is as yet unknown.

Libraries were prepared by immunoSEQ multiplex PCR; TCRdb keeps only in-frame clonotypes and omits some of them. The sample has about 130,000 clones, about nine tenths seen once. Germline lookup yields CDR1 SGHNT and CDR2 YYREEE (reference sequence). The CDR3 totals 17 residues. Trimming took off 2 bases at V and 0 bases at J, with 15 bases between the two ends. The sequencing sample was made of PBMCs. This chain links TRBV5-4 with TRBJ2-1; D is ambiguous. This TCR was recovered from a woman between 18 and 29 years old in good health and CMV-seronegative. CDR3 sequence: CASSFAARLSSYNEQFF. The CDR3 nucleotides are TGTGCCAGCAGCTTCGCAGCGCGCCTCAGCTCCTACAATGAGCAGTTCTTC. Looking up the rest from reference TRBV5-4 and TRBJ2-1 gives the full variable domain: ETGVTQSPTHLIKTRGQQVTLRCSSQSGHNTVSWYQQALGQGPQFIFQYYREEENGRGNFPPRFSGLQFPNYSSELNVNALELDDSALYLCASSFAARLSSYNEQFFGPGTRLTVL.